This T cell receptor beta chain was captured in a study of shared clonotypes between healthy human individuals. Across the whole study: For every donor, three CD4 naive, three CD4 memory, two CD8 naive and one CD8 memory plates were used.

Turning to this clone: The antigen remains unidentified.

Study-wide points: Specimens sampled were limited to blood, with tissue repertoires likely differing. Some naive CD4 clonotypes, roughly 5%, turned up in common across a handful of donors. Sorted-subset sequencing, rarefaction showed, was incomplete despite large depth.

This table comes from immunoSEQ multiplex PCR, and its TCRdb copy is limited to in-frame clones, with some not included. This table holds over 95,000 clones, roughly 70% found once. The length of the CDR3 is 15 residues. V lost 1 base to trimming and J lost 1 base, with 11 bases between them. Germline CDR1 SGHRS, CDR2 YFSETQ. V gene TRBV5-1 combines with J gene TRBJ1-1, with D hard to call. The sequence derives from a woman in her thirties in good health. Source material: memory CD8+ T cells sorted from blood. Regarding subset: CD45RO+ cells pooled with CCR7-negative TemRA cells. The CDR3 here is CASSLSAVKNTEAFF. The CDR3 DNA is TGCGCCAGCAGCTTGTCGGCGGTTAAGAACACTGAAGCTTTCTTT.